The T cell receptor beta chain described here comes from a study of PD-1 blockade in mismatch repair-deficient tumors. Libraries were prepared by immunoSEQ multiplex PCR; TCRdb keeps only in-frame clonotypes and omits some of them. Here the sample spans roughly 130,000 clones, about 88% being singletons. V gave up 1 base and J gave up 7 bases, with 13 bases separating them. Germline CDR1 and CDR2: WSHSY and SAAADI. The CDR3 has 14 residues. The input for sequencing was peripheral blood, taken just over 70 weeks after starting pembrolizumab. The chain uses TRBV10-2 and TRBJ1-1, with unresolved D. The receptor's source is an adult with mismatch repair-deficient cancer. This chain's CDR3 is CASSEWLTEGEAFF. CDR3 coding DNA: TGCGCCAGCAGTGAGTGGTTGACGGAGGGTGAAGCTTTCTTT.